This TCR beta chain was identified during a study of cytomegalovirus exposure and HLA in healthy donors. This clone was seen once. Its antigen is currently unknown. This CDR3 is also generated by other DNA sequences in the sample. PCR amplification relied on 60 Vbeta primers (plus 13 Jbeta primers). TCRdb keeps only in-frame clones here, not all; method: immunoSEQ multiplex PCR. The profile shows roughly 220,000 clones, roughly 80% of them singletons. Study-level points and caveats: The study reported that TCR beta sequences accurately predicted HLA-A and HLA-B alleles in most subjects. CMV antigen specificity was confirmed in vitro for a few CMV-associated chains.

The germline gives CDR1 SGDLS, CDR2 YYNGEE. The junction had 2 bases not matched to a gene; V was cut back by 0 bases and J by 6 bases. The CDR3 length is 14 residues. The chain joins TRBV9 to TRBJ2-1; 8 nucleotides agree with TRBD1. The origin of this receptor is a man aged 25 to 40 in good health and CMV-seronegative. Sequencing used PBMCs. The CDR3 coding sequence is TGTGCCAGCAGCGTAGGAACAGGGGGCAATGAGCAGTTCTTC. Encoded protein: CASSVGTGGNEQFF.